This TCR beta chain was identified during a study of control samples from healthy donors and cancer patients. Trimming cost V 1 base and J 3 bases, with 16 bases left between them. Germline V gene data show CDR1 as LNHNV and CDR2 as YYDKDF (reference sequence). The CDR3 is 16 residues long. Assay used: immunoSEQ multiplex PCR; TCRdb lists only in-frame clones, some missing. This sample carries some 200,000 clones, 90% to 95% of them seen once, and the ten largest clones take almost 1.5%. This TCR was recovered from a man aged 18-30 years in good health. Sequencing used blood. The gene calls are TRBV15 and TRBJ2-7, with D perhaps being TRBD1 or TRBD2 (5 bases each). As DNA, the CDR3 is TGTGCCACCAGCAGAGGAGGGGCAGCTACTATCTACGAGCAGTACTTC. Encoded protein: CATSRGGAATIYEQYF. The entire variable domain, with the rest obtained from reference TRBV15 and TRBJ2-7, is as follows: DAMVIQNPRYQVTQFGKPVTLSCSQTLNHNVMYWYQQKSSQAPKLLFHYYDKDFNNEADTPDNFQSRRPNTSFCFLDIRSPGLGDTAMYLCATSRGGAATIYEQYFGPGTRLTVT.